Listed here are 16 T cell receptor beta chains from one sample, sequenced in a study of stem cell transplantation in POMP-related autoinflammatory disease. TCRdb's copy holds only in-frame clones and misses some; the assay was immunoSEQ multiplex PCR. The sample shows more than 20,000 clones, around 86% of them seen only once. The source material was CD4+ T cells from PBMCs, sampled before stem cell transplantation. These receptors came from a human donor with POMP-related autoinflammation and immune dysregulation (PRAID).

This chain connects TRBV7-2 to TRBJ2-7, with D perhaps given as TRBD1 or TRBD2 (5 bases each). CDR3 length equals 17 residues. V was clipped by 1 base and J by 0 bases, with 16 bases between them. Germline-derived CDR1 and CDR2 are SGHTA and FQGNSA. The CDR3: CASSLEGSAYYSYEQYF. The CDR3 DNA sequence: TGTGCCAGCAGCTTAGAGGGGAGCGCCTACTACTCCTACGAGCAGTACTTC.

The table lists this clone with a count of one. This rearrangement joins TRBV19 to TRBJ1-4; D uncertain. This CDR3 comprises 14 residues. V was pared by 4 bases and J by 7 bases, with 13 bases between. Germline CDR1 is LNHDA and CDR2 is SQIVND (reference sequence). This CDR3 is CASSSDFWTEKLFF. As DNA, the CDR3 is TGTGCCAGTAGTAGCGACTTTTGGACTGAAAAACTGTTTTTT.

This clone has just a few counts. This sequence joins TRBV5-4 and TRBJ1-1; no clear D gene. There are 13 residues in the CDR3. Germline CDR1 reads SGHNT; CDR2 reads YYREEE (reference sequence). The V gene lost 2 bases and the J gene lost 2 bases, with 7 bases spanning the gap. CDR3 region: CASSLSPNTEAFF. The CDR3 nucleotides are TGTGCCAGCAGCTTAAGTCCTAACACTGAAGCTTTCTTT.

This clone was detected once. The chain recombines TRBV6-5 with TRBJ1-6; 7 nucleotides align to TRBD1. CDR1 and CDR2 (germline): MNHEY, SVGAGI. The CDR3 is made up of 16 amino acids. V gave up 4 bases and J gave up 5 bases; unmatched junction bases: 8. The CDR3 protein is CASSSHPRGHNSPLHF. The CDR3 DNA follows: TGTGCCAGCAGTTCCCATCCTAGGGGGCATAATTCACCCCTCCACTTT.

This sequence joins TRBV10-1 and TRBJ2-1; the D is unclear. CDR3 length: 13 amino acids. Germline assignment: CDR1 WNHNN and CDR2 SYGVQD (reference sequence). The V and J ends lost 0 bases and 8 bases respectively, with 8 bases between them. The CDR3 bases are TGCGCCAGCAGTGAGTCGGGTGGGGATGAGCAGTTCTTC. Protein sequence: CASSESGGDEQFF.

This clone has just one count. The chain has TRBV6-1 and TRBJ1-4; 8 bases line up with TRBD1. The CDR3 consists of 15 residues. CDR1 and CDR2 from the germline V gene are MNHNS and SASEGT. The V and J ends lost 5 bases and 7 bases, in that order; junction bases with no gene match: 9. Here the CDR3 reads CASSLLTGVVEKLFF. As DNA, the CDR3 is TGTGCCAGCAGTCTTCTGACAGGGGTTGTTGAAAAACTGTTTTTT.

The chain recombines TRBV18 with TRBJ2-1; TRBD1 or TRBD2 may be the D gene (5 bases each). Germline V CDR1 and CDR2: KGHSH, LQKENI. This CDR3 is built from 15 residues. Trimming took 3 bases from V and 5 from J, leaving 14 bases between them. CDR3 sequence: CASSPRGPGHNEQFF. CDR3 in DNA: TGTGCCAGCTCACCTCGGGGACCAGGGCACAATGAGCAGTTCTTC.

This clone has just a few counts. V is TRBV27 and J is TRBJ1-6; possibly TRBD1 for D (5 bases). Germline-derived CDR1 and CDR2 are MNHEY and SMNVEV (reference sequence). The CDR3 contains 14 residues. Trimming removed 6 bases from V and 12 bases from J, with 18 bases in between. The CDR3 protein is CASRPGGKAGPLHF. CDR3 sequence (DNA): TGTGCCAGCAGACCGGGGGGGAAGGCGGGACCCCTCCACTTT.

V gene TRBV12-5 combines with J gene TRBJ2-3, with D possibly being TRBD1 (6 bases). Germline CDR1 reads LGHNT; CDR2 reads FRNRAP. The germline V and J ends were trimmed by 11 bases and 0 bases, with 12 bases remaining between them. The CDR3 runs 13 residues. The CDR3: CAGAGASTDTQYF. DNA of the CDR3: TGTGCTGGGGCAGGGGCTAGCACAGATACGCAGTATTTT.

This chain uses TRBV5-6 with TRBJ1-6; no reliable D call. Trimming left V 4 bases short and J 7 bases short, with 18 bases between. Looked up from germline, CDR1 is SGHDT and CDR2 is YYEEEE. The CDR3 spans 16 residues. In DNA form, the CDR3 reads TGTGCCAGCAGCCTAGTCCCCACGGGAGTGAATTCACCCCTCCACTTT. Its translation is CASSLVPTGVNSPLHF.

The CDR3 sequence is CASSPSGTGELFF. The DNA for the CDR3 is TGTGCCAGCAGTCCCTCTGGCACCGGGGAGCTGTTTTTT. The chain couples TRBV27 to TRBJ2-2; no clear D gene. CDR3 size: 13 residues. The V and J ends lost 5 bases and 4 bases respectively, with 8 bases between them. The V gene's germline CDR1 is MNHEY and CDR2 SMNVEV (reference sequence).

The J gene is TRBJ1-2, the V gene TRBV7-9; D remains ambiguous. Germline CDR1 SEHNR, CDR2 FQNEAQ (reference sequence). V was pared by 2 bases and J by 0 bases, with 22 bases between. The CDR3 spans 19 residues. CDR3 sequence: CASSLLGLPAGSANYGYTF. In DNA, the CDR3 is TGTGCCAGCAGCTTATTAGGGCTCCCAGCAGGTTCAGCTAACTATGGCTACACCTTC.

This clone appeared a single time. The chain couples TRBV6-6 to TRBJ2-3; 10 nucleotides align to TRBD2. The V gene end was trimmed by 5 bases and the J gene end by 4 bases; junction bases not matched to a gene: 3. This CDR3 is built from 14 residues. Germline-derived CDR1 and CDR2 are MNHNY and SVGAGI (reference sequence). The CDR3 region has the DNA TGTGCCAGCAGTCCAGGGACTAGCGCAGATACGCAGTATTTT. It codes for CASSPGTSADTQYF.

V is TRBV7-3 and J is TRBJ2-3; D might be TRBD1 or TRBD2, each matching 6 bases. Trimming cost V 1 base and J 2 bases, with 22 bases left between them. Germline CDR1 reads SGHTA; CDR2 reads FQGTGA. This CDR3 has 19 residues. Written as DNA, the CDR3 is TGTGCCAGCAGCTTAAAGGGGGGTTGGAGCGGGCCTTTCACAGATACGCAGTATTTT. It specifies CASSLKGGWSGPFTDTQYF.

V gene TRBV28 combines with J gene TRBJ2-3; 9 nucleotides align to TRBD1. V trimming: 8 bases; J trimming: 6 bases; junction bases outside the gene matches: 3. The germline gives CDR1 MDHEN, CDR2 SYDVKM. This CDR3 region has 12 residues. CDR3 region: CASLDRGDTQYF. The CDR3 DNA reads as TGTGCCAGCCTAGACAGGGGGGATACGCAGTATTTT.

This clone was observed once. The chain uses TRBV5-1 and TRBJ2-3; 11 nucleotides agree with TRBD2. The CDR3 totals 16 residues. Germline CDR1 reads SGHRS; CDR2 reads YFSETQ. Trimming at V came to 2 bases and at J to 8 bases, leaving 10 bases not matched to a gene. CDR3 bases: TGCGCCAGCAGCTTCCCCATAGCGGGGGGGGTGAGTACGCAGTATTTT. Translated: CASSFPIAGGVSTQYF.